This T cell receptor beta chain came from a study of neurological immune-mediated disorders. General study findings and limits: Association with the multiple sclerosis repertoire cluster was not found for any clinical or MRI feature. One related-CDR3 cluster, identified by phylogenetic grouping, held the repertoires of 18 of 34 multiple sclerosis patients and was a possible signature.

This clonotype showed up many times. Antigen: not known. The authors made cDNA by 5'RACE with 10-nucleotide random UMIs. TCRdb reprocessed the 5' RACE reads with MiXCR, giving one entry per CDR3 protein. The sample consists of about 46,000 distinct CDR3 sequences, around 2% of them appearing once. There are 14 residues in the CDR3. After removal of 4 bases from V and 4 bases from J, the junction contained 6 bases not matched to a gene. Germline CDR1 is SGHRS and CDR2 is YFSETQ. This clonotype was sampled from a woman aged 40 to 49 with multiple sclerosis. This chain joins TRBV5-1 and TRBJ2-5; 8 bases map to TRBD1. The sample was PBMCs. The CDR3 loop reads CASSLGQGGETQYF. For the CDR3, the DNA is TGCGCCAGCAGCCTAGGACAGGGCGGAGAGACCCAGTACTTC.